This T cell receptor (beta chain) was sequenced during a study of CD8+ T cells in alopecia areata. Study results and caveats: Mouse data revealed clearer TCR sharing than patient data did, a gap possibly tied to HLA. Affected scalp, especially in alopecia totalis/universalis, had a higher clonality than normal scalp did. In scalp samples, resident alphabeta T cells of normal skin are also sequenced.

Reverse transcription of extracted RNA yielded cDNA, which provided the sequencing template. Only in-frame clones appear in the TCRdb table, and some are missing; sequencing was by immunoSEQ multiplex PCR. The sample records about 140,000 clones, 55% being singletons. A word on this clone: Its antigen is not known.

The germline CDR1 and CDR2 sequences are KGHSH and LQKENI. The CDR3 loop spans 12 amino acids. Trimming removed 5 bases from V and 8 bases from J, with 12 bases in between. Sorting of PBMCs yielded the CD4+ and CD8+ T cells. This chain connects TRBV18 to TRBJ1-1; D not resolved. The clonotype was recovered from a human donor in good health. Sequences were obtained from CD4+ T cells sorted from blood. Here the CDR3 DNA reads TGTGCCAGCTCAGCTGGGGTGCCGGAAGCTTTCTTT. Amino acids: CASSAGVPEAFF.